This T cell receptor beta chain was recovered during a study of Graves' ophthalmopathy and Graves' hyperthyroidism. Study-level results: Progression of ophthalmopathy was predicted by the model with roughly 71% sensitivity and just over 72% specificity.

The CDR3 runs 19 residues. CDR1 MNHEY and CDR2 SVGEGT come from the germline V gene. Germline trimming cut 4 bases from V and 4 bases from J; bases unmatched to any gene: 18. Many counts were recorded for this clonotype. Its antigen is unknown. Fresh peripheral blood (approximately 9.2 ml) yielded the PBMCs. As the template, RNA transcripts were used to amplify TCR beta CDR3 regions. HTBI-primed RT-PCR formed the first round, and a multiplex PCR formed the second. MiXCR, run by TCRdb on the multiplex PCR reads, gives a single entry per CDR3 protein. Of 150,000 to 200,000 distinct CDR3 sequences in the sample, 35% to 50% were seen once.

The chain links TRBV6-2 or TRBV6-3 to TRBJ2-7; 11 positions agree with TRBD2. The receptor was derived from a man younger than 45 with Graves' ophthalmopathy. Sequenced material: peripheral blood. CDR3 region: CASSSPRTSGPRGGYEQYF. The CDR3 nucleotides read TGTGCCAGCAGTTCTCCAAGGACTAGCGGGCCCCGTGGAGGGTACGAGCAGTACTTC.